The 14 T cell receptor beta chains reported below all come from one sample, sequenced in a study of blood T cells in healthy people across ages (dated by TCRdb to between 2014 and 2016). The protocol used for the library was 5' RACE. TCRdb records Illumina HiSeq 2500 as the sequencer. A second PCR of roughly 7 to 11 cycles was performed with a sample-barcoded 5' primer and a J-beta primer mix. Using fastp trimming at Q25 and MiXCR clonotype assembly, TCRdb reanalyzed the public sequencing data and kept in-frame beta chains. Rows are unified per CDR3 protein, each entry keeping the most common DNA and genes. Counted in this sample were over 950,000 distinct CDR3 sequences; 51% of them appeared once. The ten largest clones add up to roughly 23% of the sample. Sequencing was done on a sample of blood. The receptor set was obtained from an older woman in good health.

This chain connects TRBV7-2 to TRBJ1-2; D perhaps matches TRBD1 (6 bases). The germline V gene has CDR1 SGHTA and CDR2 FQGNSA. The V end was cut by 1 base, the J end by 7 bases, with 16 bases between. This CDR3 is 15 amino acids long. As DNA, the CDR3 is TGTGCCAGCAGCTTAGTTTCGGGGGGCTCAGCTGGCTACACCTTC. As protein: CASSLVSGGSAGYTF.

This chain joins TRBV9 and TRBJ2-1, with a weak D call TRBD1 (5 bases). V was pared by 3 bases and J by 8 bases, with 6 bases between. CDR1 is SGDLS, CDR2 YYNGEE, per germline. This CDR3 is built from 11 residues. The CDR3 loop reads CASSAQDEQFF. In DNA form, the CDR3 reads TGTGCCAGCAGCGCACAGGATGAGCAGTTCTTC.

The CDR3 DNA reads as TGTGCCAGTAGTCGGGCGCCTTATAGCAATCAGCCCCAGCATTTT. Its protein product is CASSRAPYSNQPQHF. The gene calls are TRBV19 and TRBJ1-5, with no clear D. Trimming cost V 5 bases and J 0 bases, with 11 bases left between them. The CDR3 is made up of 15 amino acids. Germline V lookup: CDR1 LNHDA, CDR2 SQIVND (reference sequence).

The chain has TRBV10-3 and TRBJ2-1, with D unclear. Trimming took 0 bases from V and 5 from J, leaving 11 bases between them. The CDR3 length is 15 residues. The germline V gene encodes CDR1 ENHRY and CDR2 SYGVKD. The CDR3 protein is CAISESSPSDNEQFF. The CDR3 DNA sequence: TGTGCCATCAGTGAGTCTAGTCCAAGCGACAATGAGCAGTTCTTC.

This clonotype was counted a few times. CDR3 nucleotides: TGCGCCAGCAGCTTGCCCTCCCAGACCTACGAGCAGTACTTC. Its translation is CASSLPSQTYEQYF. The V call is TRBV5-1, the J call TRBJ2-4; D not certain. Matching the DNA end better, TRBJ2-7 makes the J call doubtful. This CDR3 has 14 amino acids. Germline-derived CDR1 and CDR2 are SGHRS and YFSETQ.

This clonotype is a singleton in its sample. The chain uses TRBV7-2 and TRBJ2-1, with D unclear. Germline CDR1 reads SGHTA; CDR2 reads FQGNSA. V lost 4 bases and J lost 0, with 19 bases in between. The CDR3 is 18 amino acids. In DNA, the CDR3 is TGTGCCAGCAGCTCGCAGACTCGCAAAGTAAGCTCCTACAATGAGCAGTTCTTC. Its protein is CASSSQTRKVSSYNEQFF.

This clonotype turned up a few times. This chain links TRBV6-5 with TRBJ1-1; TRBD1 aligns across 7 bases. The CDR3 runs to 13 residues. The J segment lost 5 bases and the V segment lost 5 bases, leaving 5 bases of the junction unmatched. The germline V gene has CDR1 MNHEY and CDR2 SVGAGI. The CDR3 sequence is CASSPQGRTEAFF. Here the CDR3 DNA reads TGTGCCAGCAGTCCACAGGGGCGAACTGAAGCTTTCTTT.

The chain joins TRBV7-6 to TRBJ2-3; TRBD2 aligns across 9 bases. The CDR3 loop spans 15 amino acids. Trimming removed 6 bases from V and 3 bases from J; junction bases left unmatched: 7. Per the germline V gene, CDR1 is SGHVS and CDR2 is FNYEAQ. The CDR3, as DNA: TGTGCCAGCAGTCGTCTAGCGGGGATGACAGATACGCAGTATTTT. Translation: CASSRLAGMTDTQYF.

The chain links TRBV28 to TRBJ2-7; D might be TRBD1 (5 bases). Germline-derived CDR1 and CDR2 are MDHEN and SYDVKM. V lost 8 bases and J lost 12, with 20 bases in between. The CDR3 extends over 12 amino acids. This chain's CDR3 is CASGLPTAGWYF. As DNA, the CDR3 is TGTGCCAGCGGGCTCCCTACGGCAGGGTGGTACTTC.

The genes are TRBV7-6 and TRBJ2-1; tentatively, D is TRBD2 (6 bases). Germline CDR1 is SGHVS and CDR2 is FNYEAQ. This CDR3 is 12 amino acids long. V lost 5 bases to trimming and J lost 10 bases, with 12 bases between them. CDR3 region: CASSGDGLEQFF. The CDR3 bases are TGTGCCAGCAGCGGAGATGGACTAGAGCAGTTCTTC.

This clonotype was seen a single time. The chain uses TRBV2 and TRBJ2-7; D not certain. CDR1 is SNHLY, CDR2 FYNNEI, per germline. Deletions cut 7 bases from V and 0 bases from J, with 13 bases between. The CDR3 runs to 14 residues. In DNA form, the CDR3 reads TGTGCCAGCATTCCCCAAGGGAACTCCTACGAGCAGTACTTC. Translating it yields CASIPQGNSYEQYF.

The genes are TRBV20-1 and TRBJ2-5; D call uncertain. TRBJ2-7 explains the end of the DNA better; the J call may be wrong. The CDR3 has 16 residues. Germline loops: CDR1 DFQATT, CDR2 SNEGSKA (reference sequence). The chain's CDR3 is CSARSGYNPLIVEQYF. CDR3 in DNA: TGCAGTGCTAGATCCGGCTACAATCCCCTTATAGTCGAGCAGTACTTC.

V is TRBV5-1 and J is TRBJ2-1, with TRBD2 identical over 10 bases. The CDR3 loop spans 15 amino acids. Germline values: CDR1 SGHRS, CDR2 YFSETQ. V lost 3 bases to trimming and J lost 4 bases; unmatched junction nucleotides: 4. The CDR3 spells CASSYGLADYNEQFF. DNA of the CDR3: TGCGCCAGCAGCTACGGACTAGCGGATTACAATGAGCAGTTCTTC.

The rearrangement links TRBV5-1 to TRBJ1-2, with D tentatively TRBD1 (5 bases). Germline CDR1 reads SGHRS; CDR2 reads YFSETQ. The CDR3 consists of 12 residues. The V gene lost 8 bases and the J gene lost 2 bases, with 10 bases spanning the gap. CDR3 loop: CASGTENYGYTF. The CDR3 DNA reads TGCGCCAGTGGGACTGAGAACTATGGCTACACCTTC. The full variable domain, its missing parts supplied by reference TRBV5-1 and TRBJ1-2, is KAGVTQTPRYLIKTRGQQVTLSCSPISGHRSVSWYQQTPGQGLQFLFEYFSETQRNKGNFPGRFSGRQFSNSRSEMNVSTLELGDSALYLCASGTENYGYTFGSGTRLTVV.